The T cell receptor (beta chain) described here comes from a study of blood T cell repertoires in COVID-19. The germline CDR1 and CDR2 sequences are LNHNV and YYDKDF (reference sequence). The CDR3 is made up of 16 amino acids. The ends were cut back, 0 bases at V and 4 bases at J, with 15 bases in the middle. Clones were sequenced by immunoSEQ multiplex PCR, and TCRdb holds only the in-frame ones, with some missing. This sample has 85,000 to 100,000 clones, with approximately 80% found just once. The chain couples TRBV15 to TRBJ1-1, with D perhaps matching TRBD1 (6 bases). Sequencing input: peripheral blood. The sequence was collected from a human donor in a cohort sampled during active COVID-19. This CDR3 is CATSRDLGGGGTEAFF. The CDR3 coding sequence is TGTGCCACCAGCAGAGATCTGGGGGGCGGGGGCACTGAAGCTTTCTTT.